Listed below are T cell receptor beta chains from one sample, sequenced in a study of blood T cell repertoires in COVID-19. This table comes from immunoSEQ multiplex PCR, and its TCRdb copy is limited to in-frame clones, with some not included. The sample shows more than 200,000 clones, around nine tenths of them seen only once. Sequenced input: PBMCs or T cells enriched from blood (not recorded which). The receptors were gathered from a woman in her 30s with acute COVID-19. CDR3s include the opening cysteine and the closing phenylalanine or tryptophan. Fields, in order: CDR3 protein, V gene, D gene. D genes are given only for firm matches.

CASSESGQDTIYF TRBV10-1 .
CASNQQGNGAEAFF TRBV28 TRBD1
CASSAQGFLGSYGYTF TRBV2 .
CASTRMDGQYF TRBV7-2 .
CASSPGQGNTYGYTF TRBV7-2 TRBD1
CASSVSNQPQHF TRBV27 .
CASSIWGHESSYNSPLHF TRBV19 .
CASSYPGTGTYEQYF TRBV7-2 TRBD1
CASSFPGRANYGYTF TRBV5-1 .
CASSLDTWGRGDTEAFF TRBV11-2 .
CASSLFRAASYEQYF TRBV3-1/TRBV3-2 .
CASSQGGTGYYGYTF TRBV4-3 TRBD1
CASSTTQGAPLYEQYF TRBV19 TRBD1
CASDRGAYNEQFF TRBV2 TRBD1
CSASPGTGEIEQYF TRBV20-1 TRBD1
CASSPLDRGQNYGYTF TRBV18 TRBD1
CAWTNSQGTEAFF TRBV30 .
CASSLDRAGSPLHF TRBV5-6 TRBD1
CASSVLGDGAFF TRBV25-1 .
CAWTPGGGTEAFF TRBV30 .
CASSSRDEQFF TRBV28 .
CASSRLTGLVNEKLFF TRBV3-1/TRBV3-2 .
CASSAGQTNNEQFF TRBV9 TRBD1
CASSLRGEQYF TRBV28 .
CASSPGQYEQYF TRBV5-6 TRBD1
CASSLQGDLTYNSPLHF TRBV6-6 TRBD1
CARNLGEDTEAFF TRBV2 .
CASSPRGQGGREGYTF TRBV19 .
CSASTGLSNQPQHF TRBV20-1 .
CASRNRDPSPLHF TRBV28 .
CASSYLATNEKLFF TRBV6-6 .
CASAGDRGPTYEQYF TRBV5-5 TRBD1
CASRTGTGTRGAEQYF TRBV19 .
CATSRWLDRGTEQYF TRBV15 TRBD1
CASSPLGTVSYEQYF TRBV6-5 TRBD1
CASSTLRTDYGYTF TRBV19 .
CSGGGVWQYF TRBV20-1 .
CASSTRTGNYEQYF TRBV7-9 TRBD1
CASSPNRVSGYTF TRBV6-5 .
CASSLDRGRVNSPLHF TRBV5-6 TRBD1
CASSPRGEANQPQHF TRBV18 .
CASSLAGTYEQYF TRBV7-9 .
CASSVSGTGDWQYF TRBV5-6 TRBD1
CASSPRGQPQHF TRBV6-5 .
CASSEVRRENQPQHF TRBV2 .
CASRPTGLSEAFF TRBV7-2 .
CASSPYSVSSYNSPLHF TRBV9 .
CASSLITGELFF TRBV6-2/TRBV6-3 .
CASSYPGTGRGWFEQYF TRBV6-2/TRBV6-3 TRBD1
CAISDRGVSYEQYF TRBV10-3 .
CASILDLYSPLHF TRBV6-5 .
CASRELAGGPSEQFF TRBV6-5 TRBD2
CASTSGQSYEQYF TRBV28 TRBD1